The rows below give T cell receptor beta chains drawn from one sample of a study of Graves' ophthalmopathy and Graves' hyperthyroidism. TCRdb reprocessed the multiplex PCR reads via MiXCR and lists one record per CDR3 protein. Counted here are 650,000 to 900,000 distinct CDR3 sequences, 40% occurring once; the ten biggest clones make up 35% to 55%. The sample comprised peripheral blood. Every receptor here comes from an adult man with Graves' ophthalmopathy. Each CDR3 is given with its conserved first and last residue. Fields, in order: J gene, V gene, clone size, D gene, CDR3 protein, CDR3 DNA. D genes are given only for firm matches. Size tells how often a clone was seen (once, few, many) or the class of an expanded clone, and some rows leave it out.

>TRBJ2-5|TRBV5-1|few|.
CASSTGTLGQETQYF
TGCGCCAGCAGCACTGGGACCCTGGGGCAAGAGACCCAGTACTTC
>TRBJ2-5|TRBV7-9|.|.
CASSLVQGGETQYF
TGTGCCAGCAGCTTAGTTCAGGGAGGAGAGACCCAGTACTTC
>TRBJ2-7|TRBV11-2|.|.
CASSLTGQRFYEQYF
TGTGCCAGCAGCTTAACCGGACAGAGATTCTACGAGCAGTACTTC
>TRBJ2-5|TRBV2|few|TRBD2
CASKRLAGQETQYF
TGTGCCAGCAAGCGGCTAGCGGGGCAAGAGACCCAGTACTTC
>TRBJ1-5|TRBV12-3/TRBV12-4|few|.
CASSRDSIPNQPQHF
TGTGCCAGCAGCAGAGACTCGATCCCCAATCAGCCCCAGCATTTT
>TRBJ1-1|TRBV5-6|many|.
CASSLRQEAFF
TGTGCCAGCAGCTTGCGGCAGGAAGCTTTCTTT
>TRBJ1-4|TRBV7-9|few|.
CASSLGRSSDEKLFF
TGTGCCAGCAGTTTGGGGAGGTCGAGTGATGAAAAACTGTTTTTT
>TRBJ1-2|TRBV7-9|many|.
CASSLSGLNYGYTF
TGTGCCAGCAGCTTAAGCGGACTTAACTATGGCTACACCTTC
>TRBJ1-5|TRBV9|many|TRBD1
CASSGSGTVNQPQHF
TGTGCCAGCAGCGGCTCCGGGACAGTCAATCAGCCCCAGCATTTT
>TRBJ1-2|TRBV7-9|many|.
CASSLVSRDYGYTF
TGTGCCAGCAGCTTAGTATCCAGGGACTATGGCTACACCTTC
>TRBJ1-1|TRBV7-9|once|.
CASSLIPGLGTEAFF
TGTGCCAGCAGCTTAATCCCAGGGCTGGGTACTGAAGCTTTCTTT
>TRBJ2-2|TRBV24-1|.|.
CATSDMGQTNTGGLFF
TGTGCCACCAGTGACATGGGACAGACGAACACCGGGGGGCTGTTTTTT
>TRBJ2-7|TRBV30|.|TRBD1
CAWHTGTGYEQYF
TGTGCCTGGCATACCGGGACAGGCTACGAGCAGTACTTC
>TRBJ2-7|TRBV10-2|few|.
CAWPRDRHYEQYF
TGCGCCTGGCCCCGGGACCGACACTACGAGCAGTACTTC
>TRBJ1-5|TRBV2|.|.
CASSQEWVSNRPQHF
TGTGCCAGCAGCCAAGAATGGGTTAGCAATCGGCCCCAGCATTTT
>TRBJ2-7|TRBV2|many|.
CASSESPGAVRYEQYF
TGTGCCAGCAGTGAATCTCCAGGGGCGGTTCGGTACGAGCAGTACTTC
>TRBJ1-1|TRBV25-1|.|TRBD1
CASSQRTGFGNTEAFF
TGTGCCAGCAGTCAACGGACAGGGTTCGGGAACACTGAAGCTTTCTTT
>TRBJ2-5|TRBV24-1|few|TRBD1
CATGEETQYF
TGTGCTACAGGGGAAGAGACCCAGTACTTC
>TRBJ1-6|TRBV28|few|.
CASSADGDSPLHF
TGTGCCAGCAGCGCCGATGGGGATTCACCCCTCCACTTT
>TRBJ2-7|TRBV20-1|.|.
CSASVRPRDEQYF
TGCAGTGCTAGTGTTCGACCCCGTGACGAGCAGTACTTC